The subject of this entry is one T cell receptor (beta chain). As yet, its antigen is unknown. Trimming removed 8 bases from V and 1 base from J, with 16 bases in between. Germline CDR1 and CDR2: SGHTA and FQGNSA. The CDR3 has 15 amino acids. This specimen comes from a study of lymphopenia after photon versus proton radiotherapy. The study, taken as a whole, reports: Proton therapy kept repertoires fairly stable, unlike photons, which gained effector/memory cells.

Generated by immunoSEQ multiplex PCR, the TCRdb table keeps only in-frame clones and is missing some. Of about 83,000 clones in the sample, 83% were seen once. The input for sequencing was peripheral blood, taken from a patient treated with proton-based radiotherapy. V is TRBV7-2 and J is TRBJ2-3; D tentatively fits TRBD1 or TRBD2 (7 bases each). The receptor was derived from a man aged 60 to 75 with pancreatic cancer. In DNA, the CDR3 is TGTGCCAGCGACAGGGAGGGGGGGGGCACAGATACGCAGTATTTT. It translates to CASDREGGGTDTQYF. Full variable domain (remainder filled in from reference TRBV7-2 and TRBJ2-3): GAGVSQSPSNKVTEKGKDVELRCDPISGHTALYWYRQSLGQGLEFLIYFQGNSAPDKSGLPSDRFSAERTGGSVSTLTIQRTQQEDSAVYLCASDREGGGTDTQYFGPGTRLTVL.